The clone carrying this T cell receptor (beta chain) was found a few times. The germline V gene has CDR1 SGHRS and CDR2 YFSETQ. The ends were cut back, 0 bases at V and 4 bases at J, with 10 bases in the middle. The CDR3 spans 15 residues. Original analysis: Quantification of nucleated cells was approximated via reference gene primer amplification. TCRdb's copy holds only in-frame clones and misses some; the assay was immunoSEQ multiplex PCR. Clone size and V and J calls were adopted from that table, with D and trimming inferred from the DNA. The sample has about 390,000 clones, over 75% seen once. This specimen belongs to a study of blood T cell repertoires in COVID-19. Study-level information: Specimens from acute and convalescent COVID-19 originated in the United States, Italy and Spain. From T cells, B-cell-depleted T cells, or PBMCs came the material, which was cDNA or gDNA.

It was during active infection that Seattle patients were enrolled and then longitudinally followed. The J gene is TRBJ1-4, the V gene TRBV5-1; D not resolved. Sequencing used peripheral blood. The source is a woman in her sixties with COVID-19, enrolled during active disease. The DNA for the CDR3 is TGCGCCAGCAGCTTGGTGGCAGGTGGTAATGAAAAACTGTTTTTT. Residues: CASSLVAGGNEKLFF.